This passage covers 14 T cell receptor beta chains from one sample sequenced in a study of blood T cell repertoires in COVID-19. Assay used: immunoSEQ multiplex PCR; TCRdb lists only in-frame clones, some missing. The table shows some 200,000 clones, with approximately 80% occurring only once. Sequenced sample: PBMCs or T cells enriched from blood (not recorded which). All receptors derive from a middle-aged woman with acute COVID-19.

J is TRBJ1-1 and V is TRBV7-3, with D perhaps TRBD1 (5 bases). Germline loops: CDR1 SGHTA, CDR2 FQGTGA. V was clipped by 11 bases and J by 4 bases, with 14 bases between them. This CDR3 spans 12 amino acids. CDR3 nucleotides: TGTGCCGGGGCAGTGCCGGGCACTGAAGCTTTCTTT. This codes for CAGAVPGTEAFF.

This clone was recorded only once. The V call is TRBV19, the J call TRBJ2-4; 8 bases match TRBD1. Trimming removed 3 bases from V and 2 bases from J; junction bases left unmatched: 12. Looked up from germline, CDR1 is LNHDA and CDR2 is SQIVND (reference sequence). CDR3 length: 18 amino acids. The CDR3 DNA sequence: TGTGCCAGTAGTATCTTTTCAGGGGGCGCGGGATCCAAAAACATTCAGTACTTC. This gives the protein CASSIFSGGAGSKNIQYF. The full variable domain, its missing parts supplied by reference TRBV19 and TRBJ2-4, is DGGITQSPKYLFRKEGQNVTLSCEQNLNHDAMYWYRQDPGQGLRLIYYSQIVNDFQKGDIAEGYSVSREKKESFPLTVTSAQKNPTAFYLCASSIFSGGAGSKNIQYFGAGTRLSVL.

The chain's CDR3 is CASSYSGGAKNIQYF. CDR3 nucleotides: TGTGCCAGCAGTTACTCGGGGGGGGCCAAAAACATTCAGTACTTC. J is TRBJ2-4 and V is TRBV6-5, with 7 bases fitting TRBD2. J was trimmed by 1 base and V by 0 bases; bases with no gene match: 0. CDR3 length: 15 amino acids. Germline lookup yields CDR1 MNHEY and CDR2 SVGAGI.

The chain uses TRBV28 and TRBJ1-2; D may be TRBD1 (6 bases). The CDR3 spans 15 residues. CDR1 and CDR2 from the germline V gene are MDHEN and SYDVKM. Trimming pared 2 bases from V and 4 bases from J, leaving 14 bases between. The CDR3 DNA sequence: TGTGCCAGCAGTTTAACAGGGCGCTCCCTCTATGGCTACACCTTC. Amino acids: CASSLTGRSLYGYTF.

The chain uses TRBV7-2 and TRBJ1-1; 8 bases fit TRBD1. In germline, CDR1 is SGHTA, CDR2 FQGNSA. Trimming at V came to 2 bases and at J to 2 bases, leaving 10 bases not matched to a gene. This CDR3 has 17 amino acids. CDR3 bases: TGTGCCAGCAGCTTAAGCCCCAGGGGGCGGGTAAACACTGAAGCTTTCTTT. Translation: CASSLSPRGRVNTEAFF. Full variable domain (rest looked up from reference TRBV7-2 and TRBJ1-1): GAGVSQSPSNKVTEKGKDVELRCDPISGHTALYWYRQSLGQGLEFLIYFQGNSAPDKSGLPSDRFSAERTGGSVSTLTIQRTQQEDSAVYLCASSLSPRGRVNTEAFFGQGTRLTVV.

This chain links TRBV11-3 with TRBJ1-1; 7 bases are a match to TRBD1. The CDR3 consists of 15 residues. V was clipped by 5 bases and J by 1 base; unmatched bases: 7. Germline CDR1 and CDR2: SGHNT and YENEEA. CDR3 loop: CASSTHRGRNTEAFF. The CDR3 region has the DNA TGTGCCAGCAGCACCCACAGGGGAAGGAACACTGAAGCTTTCTTT.

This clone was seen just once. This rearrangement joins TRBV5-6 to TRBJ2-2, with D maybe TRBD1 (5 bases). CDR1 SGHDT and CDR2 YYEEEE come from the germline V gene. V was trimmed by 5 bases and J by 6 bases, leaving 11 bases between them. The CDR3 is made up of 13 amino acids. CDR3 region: CASRLGVAGELFF. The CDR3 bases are TGTGCCAGCAGGTTAGGGGTTGCCGGGGAGCTGTTTTTT.

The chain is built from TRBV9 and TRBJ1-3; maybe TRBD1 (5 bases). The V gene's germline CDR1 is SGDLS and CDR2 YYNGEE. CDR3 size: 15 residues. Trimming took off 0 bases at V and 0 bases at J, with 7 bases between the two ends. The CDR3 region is CASSVGGVSGNTIYF. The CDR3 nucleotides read TGTGCCAGCAGCGTAGGGGGCGTCTCTGGAAACACCATATATTTT.

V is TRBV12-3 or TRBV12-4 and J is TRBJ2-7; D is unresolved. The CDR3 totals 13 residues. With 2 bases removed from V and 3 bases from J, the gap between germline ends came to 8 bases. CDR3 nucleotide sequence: TGTGCCAGCAGTTTACTAACAGACTACGAGCAGTACTTC. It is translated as CASSLLTDYEQYF.

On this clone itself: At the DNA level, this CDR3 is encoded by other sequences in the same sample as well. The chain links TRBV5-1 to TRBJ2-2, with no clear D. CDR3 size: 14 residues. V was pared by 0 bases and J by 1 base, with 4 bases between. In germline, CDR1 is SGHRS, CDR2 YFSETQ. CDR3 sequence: CASSLAGNTGELFF. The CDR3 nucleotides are TGCGCCAGCAGCTTGGCGGGGAACACCGGGGAGCTGTTTTTT.

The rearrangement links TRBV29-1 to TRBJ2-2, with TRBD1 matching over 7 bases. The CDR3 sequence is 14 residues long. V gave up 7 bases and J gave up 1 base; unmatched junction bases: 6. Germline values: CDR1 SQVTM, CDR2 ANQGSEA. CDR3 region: CSATGQLNTGELFF. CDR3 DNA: TGCAGCGCTACGGGACAGCTGAACACCGGGGAGCTGTTTTTT.

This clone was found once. Here the CDR3 DNA reads TGCAGCGTTGAAACAGGGGGAAGGACTGGCTACACCTTC. It specifies CSVETGGRTGYTF. V usage is TRBV29-1 and J usage is TRBJ1-2, with 8 bases that match TRBD1. V trimming: 2 bases; J trimming: 7 bases; junction bases outside the gene matches: 6. CDR1 SQVTM and CDR2 ANQGSEA come from the germline V gene. The CDR3 consists of 13 residues.

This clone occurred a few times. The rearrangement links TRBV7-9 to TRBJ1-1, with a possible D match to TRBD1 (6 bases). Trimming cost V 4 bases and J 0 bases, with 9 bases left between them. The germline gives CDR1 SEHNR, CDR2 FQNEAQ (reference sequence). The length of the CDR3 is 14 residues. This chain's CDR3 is CASSSGVMNTEAFF. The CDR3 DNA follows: TGTGCCAGCAGCTCAGGGGTCATGAACACTGAAGCTTTCTTT.

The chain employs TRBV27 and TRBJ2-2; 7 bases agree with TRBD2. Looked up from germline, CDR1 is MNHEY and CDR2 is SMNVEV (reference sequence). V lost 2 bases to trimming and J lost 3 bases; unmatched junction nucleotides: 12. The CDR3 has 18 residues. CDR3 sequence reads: CASSLLREVGLDTGELFF. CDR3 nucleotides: TGTGCCAGCAGTTTACTTCGGGAGGTGGGTCTGGACACCGGGGAGCTGTTTTTT.